This note documents a single T cell receptor beta chain sequence. The data stem from a study of T cells expressing NK-cell markers. Study at large: It was sorted CD3+CD56+NKG2C+, CD3+CD56+NKG2C- and CD3+CD56-NKG2C+ T cells that supplied the TCR beta repertoires.

TCRdb reworked the 5' RACE reads into one entry per CDR3 protein, no DNA. Its listing shows under 500,000 distinct CDR3 sequences. Sequencing was done on a sample of blood T cells: a sorted CD56 or NKG2C T cell subset, CD4+ or CD8+ T cells, or bulk PBMC T cells (not recorded which). This sequence was found in a woman aged 18-69 years in good health.

CDR3 loop: CASSPDPRLTNTGELFF. The J gene is TRBJ2-2, the V gene TRBV3-1; without DNA, the TCRdb call of TRBD2 cannot be checked. CDR3 length: 17 amino acids. Looked up from germline, CDR1 is LGHDT and CDR2 is YNNKEL (reference sequence).